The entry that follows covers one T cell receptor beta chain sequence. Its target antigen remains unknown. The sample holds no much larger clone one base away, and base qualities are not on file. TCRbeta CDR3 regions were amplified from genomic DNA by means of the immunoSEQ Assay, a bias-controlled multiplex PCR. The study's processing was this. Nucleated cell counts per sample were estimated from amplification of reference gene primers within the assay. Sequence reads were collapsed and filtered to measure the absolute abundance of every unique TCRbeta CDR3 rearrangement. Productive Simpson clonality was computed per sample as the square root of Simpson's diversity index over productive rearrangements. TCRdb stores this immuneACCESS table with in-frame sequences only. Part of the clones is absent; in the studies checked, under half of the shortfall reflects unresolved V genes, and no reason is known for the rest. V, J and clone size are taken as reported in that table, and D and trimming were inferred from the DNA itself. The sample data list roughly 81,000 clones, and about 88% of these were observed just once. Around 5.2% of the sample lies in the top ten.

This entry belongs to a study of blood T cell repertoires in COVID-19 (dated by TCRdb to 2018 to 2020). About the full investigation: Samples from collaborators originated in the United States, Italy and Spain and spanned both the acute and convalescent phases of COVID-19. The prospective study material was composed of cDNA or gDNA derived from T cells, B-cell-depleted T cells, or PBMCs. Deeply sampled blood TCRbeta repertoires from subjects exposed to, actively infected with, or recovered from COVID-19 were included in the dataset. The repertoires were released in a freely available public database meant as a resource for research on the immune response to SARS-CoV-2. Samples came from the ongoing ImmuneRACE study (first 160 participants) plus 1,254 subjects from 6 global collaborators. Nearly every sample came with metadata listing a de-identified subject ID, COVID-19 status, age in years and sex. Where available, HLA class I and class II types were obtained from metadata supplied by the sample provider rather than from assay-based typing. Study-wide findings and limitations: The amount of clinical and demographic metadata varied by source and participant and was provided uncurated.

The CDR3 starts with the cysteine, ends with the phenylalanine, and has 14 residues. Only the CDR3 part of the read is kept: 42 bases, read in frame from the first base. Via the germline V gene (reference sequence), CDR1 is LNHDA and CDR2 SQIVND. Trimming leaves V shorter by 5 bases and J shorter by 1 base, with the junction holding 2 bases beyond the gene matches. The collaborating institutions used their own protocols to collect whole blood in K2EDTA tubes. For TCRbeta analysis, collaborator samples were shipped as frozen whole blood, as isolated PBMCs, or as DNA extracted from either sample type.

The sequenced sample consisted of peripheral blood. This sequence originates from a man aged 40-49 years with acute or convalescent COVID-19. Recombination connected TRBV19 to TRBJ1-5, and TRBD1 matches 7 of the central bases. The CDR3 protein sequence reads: CASSYRGSNQPQHF. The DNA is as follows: TGTGCCAGTAGTTACAGGGGAAGCAATCAGCCCCAGCATTTT.